This T cell receptor (beta chain) was identified during a study of blood T cell repertoires in COVID-19. About the study: PBMCs, B-cell-depleted T cells, or T cells were the source of the cDNA or gDNA that made up the material.

Looked up from germline, CDR1 is SGHNT and CDR2 is YYREEE (reference sequence). The CDR3 is 17 residues long. Trimming removed 4 bases from V and 4 bases from J; junction bases left unmatched: 10. Assay used: immunoSEQ multiplex PCR; TCRdb lists only in-frame clones, some missing. The sample has about 200,000 clones, roughly 90% seen once. The origin of this receptor is a man younger than 30 with active or convalescent COVID-19. The V gene is TRBV5-4, the J gene TRBJ2-3; 12 bases map to TRBD1. The sample taken for sequencing was peripheral blood. The CDR3 DNA follows: TGTGCCAGCAGCCTCGCCCCGGGACAGGGGGCTGCAGATACGCAGTATTTT. This translates into CASSLAPGQGAADTQYF.